The rows below give T cell receptor beta chains drawn from one sample of a study. Using its own MiXCR run on the 5' RACE reads, TCRdb lists one record per CDR3 protein. The sample consists of about 60,000 distinct CDR3 sequences, under 35% of them appearing once. The sequencing sample was made of tumor-infiltrating naive CD4+ T cells sorted from the breast tumor. Receptors were obtained from a female donor with breast cancer. CDR3s include the opening cysteine and the closing phenylalanine or tryptophan.

CDR3 length	V gene	J gene	CDR3 protein
13	TRBV7-8	TRBJ1-5	CASSWGGNQPLHF
16	TRBV20-1	TRBJ2-2	CSASSPGTLNTGELFF
18	TRBV4-2	TRBJ2-1	CASSQDVQGKGTYNEQSF
14	TRBV3-1	TRBJ2-1	CASSPRTSSDEQFF
15	TRBV20-1	TRBJ2-7	CSARKPGLAAYEQYF
14	TRBV9	TRBJ2-5	CASSPERGQETQYF
12	TRBV6-1	TRBJ2-3	CATLGDGDTQYF
12	TRBV20-1	TRBJ1-2	CSRLAGDYGYTF
15	TRBV4-1	TRBJ2-1	CASSLSESSYNEQFF
19	TRBV20-1	TRBJ2-1	CSARPIGTSANTFYNEQFF
14	TRBV28	TRBJ1-3	CASSRPTSGNTIYF
15	TRBV4-3	TRBJ1-4	CASSLRTGGGEKLFF
15	TRBV20-1	TRBJ1-2	CSAPNRDRENYGYTF
16	TRBV6-5	TRBJ1-2	CASKRGMSSVNYGYTF